This T cell receptor beta chain stems from a study of T cell repertoires in cytomegalovirus infection. Each CDR3 protein is one row after TCRdb ran MiXCR on the reads. The data contain roughly 78,000 distinct CDR3 sequences, around 37% of them seen just once; the ten biggest clones take up roughly 93%. This clonotype was observed many times. Its target is unknown. Germline values: CDR1 SGHDT, CDR2 YYEEEE. Trimming pared 1 base from V and 1 base from J, leaving 12 bases between. CDR3 length equals 16 residues. Study-level points and caveats: In two of eight donors, the top clonotype was HLA-C-restricted CMV-specific. There were carriers of CMV plus the relevant HLA, and cumulative public TCR beta family frequency identified them.

The sequence was collected from a human donor in good health (CMV status not recorded). Some clones in this sample may be carry-over from other donors' samples. The material sequenced was CD8+ T cells from cultured PBMCs, taken from culture after CMV antigen stimulation. V gene TRBV5-6 combines with J gene TRBJ2-1, with D possibly being TRBD1 (6 bases). For the CDR3, the DNA is TGTGCCAGCAGCTTGTGGGAGACAGGATCCTACAATGAGCAGTTCTTC. This codes for CASSLWETGSYNEQFF.